Reported below is one T cell receptor (beta chain). Its antigen is undetermined. This sample stems from a study of T cells expressing NK-cell markers. Study-level results: Four donors' CD3+CD56-NKG2C+ cells were dominated by the same clonotypes.

TCRdb reanalyzed the 5' RACE reads and collapses them to one entry per CDR3 protein, without DNA. The sample is made up of hundreds of thousands of distinct CDR3 sequences, and the top ten hold 3.5% to 5% of it. The CDR3 extends over 14 amino acids. CDR1 is SGHNT and CDR2 is YYREEE in the germline V gene (reference sequence). Sample: blood T cells: a sorted CD56 or NKG2C T cell subset, CD4+ or CD8+ T cells, or bulk PBMC T cells (not recorded which). This rearrangement joins TRBV5-4 to TRBJ2-5; TCRdb's assignment of TRBD1 cannot be checked, as there is no DNA. The clonotype originates from a woman between 18 and 70 years old in good health. The CDR3 region is CASSRTGAQETQYF.